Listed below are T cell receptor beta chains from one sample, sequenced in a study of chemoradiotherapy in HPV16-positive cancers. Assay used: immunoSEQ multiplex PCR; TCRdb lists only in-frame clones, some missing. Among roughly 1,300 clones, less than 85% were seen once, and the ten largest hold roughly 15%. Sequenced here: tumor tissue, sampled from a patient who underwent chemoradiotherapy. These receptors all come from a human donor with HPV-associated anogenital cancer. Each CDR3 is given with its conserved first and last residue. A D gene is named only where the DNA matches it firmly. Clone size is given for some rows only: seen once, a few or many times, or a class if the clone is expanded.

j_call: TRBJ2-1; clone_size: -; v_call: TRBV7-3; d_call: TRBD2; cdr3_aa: CASSRLAGGGEQFF; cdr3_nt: TGTGCCAGCAGCCGACTAGCGGGAGGCGGTGAGCAGTTCTTC
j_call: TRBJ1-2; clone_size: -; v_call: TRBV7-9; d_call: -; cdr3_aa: CASSLVQTGTLGYTF; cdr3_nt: TGTGCCAGCAGCTTAGTTCAGACAGGCACCCTAGGCTACACCTTC
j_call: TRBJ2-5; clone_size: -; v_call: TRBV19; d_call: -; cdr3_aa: CASSQSPGQETQYF; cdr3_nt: TGTGCCAGTAGCCAATCCCCGGGTCAAGAGACCCAGTACTTC
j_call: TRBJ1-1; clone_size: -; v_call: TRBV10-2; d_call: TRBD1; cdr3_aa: CASSERGRGGTEAFF; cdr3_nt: TGCGCCAGCAGTGAAAGGGGGCGCGGAGGCACTGAAGCTTTCTTT
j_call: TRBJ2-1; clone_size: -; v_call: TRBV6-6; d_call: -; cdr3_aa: CASKGEALQGQFF; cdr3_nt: TGTGCCAGCAAGGGGGAGGCCCTCCAGGGGCAGTTCTTC
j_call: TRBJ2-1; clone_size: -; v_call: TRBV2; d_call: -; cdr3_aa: CASSPYPLGGYEQFF; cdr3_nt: TGTGCCAGCAGTCCATACCCCCTCGGAGGTTATGAGCAGTTCTTC
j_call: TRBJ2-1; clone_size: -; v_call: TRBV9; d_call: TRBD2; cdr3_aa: CASSPGTGGTSGRSEQFF; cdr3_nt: TGTGCCAGCAGCCCGGGAACAGGGGGAACTAGCGGGAGGTCTGAGCAGTTCTTC
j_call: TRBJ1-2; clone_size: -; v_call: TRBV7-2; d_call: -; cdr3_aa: CASSFQITYTF; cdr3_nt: TGTGCCAGCAGCTTTCAGATTACCTACACCTTC
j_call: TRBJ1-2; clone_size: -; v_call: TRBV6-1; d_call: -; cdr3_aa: CASSGPPFFGGYTF; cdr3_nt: TGTGCCAGCAGTGGACCCCCTTTTTTTGGTGGCTACACCTTC
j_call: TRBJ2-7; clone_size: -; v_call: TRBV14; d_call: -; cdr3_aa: CASSWASSYEQYF; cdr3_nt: TGTGCCAGCAGCTGGGCCAGCTCCTACGAGCAGTACTTC
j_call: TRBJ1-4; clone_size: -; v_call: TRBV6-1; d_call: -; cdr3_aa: CASSWGHFNEKLFF; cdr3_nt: TGTGCCAGCAGTTGGGGACACTTTAATGAAAAACTGTTTTTT
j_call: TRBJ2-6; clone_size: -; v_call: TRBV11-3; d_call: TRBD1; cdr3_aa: CASSPGQGGSGANVLTF; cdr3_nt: TGTGCCAGCAGCCCGGGACAGGGAGGGTCTGGGGCCAACGTCCTGACTTTC
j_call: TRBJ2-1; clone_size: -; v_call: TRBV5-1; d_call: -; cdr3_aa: CASSSFPQGANEQFF; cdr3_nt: TGCGCCAGCAGCTCGTTCCCTCAGGGTGCAAATGAGCAGTTCTTC
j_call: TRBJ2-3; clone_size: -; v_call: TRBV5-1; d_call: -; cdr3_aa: CASSLGRLVDTDTQYF; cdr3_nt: TGCGCCAGCAGCTTGGGGAGGTTGGTGGACACAGATACGCAGTATTTT
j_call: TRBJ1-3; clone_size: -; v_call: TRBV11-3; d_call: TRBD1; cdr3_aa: CASSWDSSGNTIYF; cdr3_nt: TGTGCCAGCAGTTGGGACAGCTCTGGAAACACCATATATTTT
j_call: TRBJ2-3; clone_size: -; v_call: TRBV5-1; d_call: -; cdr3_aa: CASSPHSSTDTQYF; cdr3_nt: TGCGCCAGCAGCCCGCACTCTAGCACAGATACGCAGTATTTT
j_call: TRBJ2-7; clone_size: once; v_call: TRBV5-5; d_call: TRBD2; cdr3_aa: CASSWTSGEYEQYF; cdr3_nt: TGTGCCAGCAGCTGGACTAGCGGAGAGTACGAGCAGTACTTC
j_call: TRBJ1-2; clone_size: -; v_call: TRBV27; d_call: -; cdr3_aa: CASFTGNDGYTF; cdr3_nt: TGTGCCAGCTTCACCGGAAACGATGGCTACACCTTC
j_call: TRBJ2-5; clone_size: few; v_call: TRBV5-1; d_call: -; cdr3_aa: CASSGRQAAQETQYF; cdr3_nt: TGCGCCAGCAGCGGGAGACAGGCGGCGCAAGAGACCCAGTACTTC
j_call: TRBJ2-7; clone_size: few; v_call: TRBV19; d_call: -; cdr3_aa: CASTPEGVDEQYF; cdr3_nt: TGTGCCAGTACCCCAGAGGGAGTAGACGAGCAGTACTTC
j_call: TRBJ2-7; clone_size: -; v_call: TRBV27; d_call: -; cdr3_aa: CATGQTNSYEQYF; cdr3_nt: TGTGCCACCGGACAGACAAACTCCTACGAGCAGTACTTC
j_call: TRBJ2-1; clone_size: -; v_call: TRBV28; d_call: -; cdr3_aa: CASSLFGGTYNEQFF; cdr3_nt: TGTGCCAGCAGTTTATTCGGGGGCACCTACAATGAGCAGTTCTTC
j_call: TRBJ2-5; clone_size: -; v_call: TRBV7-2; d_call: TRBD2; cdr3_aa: CASSLVRGRGETQYF; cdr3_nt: TGTGCCAGCAGCTTAGTCCGCGGGAGAGGAGAGACCCAGTACTTC
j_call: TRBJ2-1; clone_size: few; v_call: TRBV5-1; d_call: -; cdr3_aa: CASSPPQGVEQFF; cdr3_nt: TGCGCCAGCAGCCCACCACAGGGAGTAGAGCAGTTCTTC
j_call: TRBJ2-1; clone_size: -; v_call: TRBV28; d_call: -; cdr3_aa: CASSLFGGTYNEQFF; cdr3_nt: TGTGCCAGCAGTTTATTTGGGGGAACTTACAATGAGCAGTTCTTC
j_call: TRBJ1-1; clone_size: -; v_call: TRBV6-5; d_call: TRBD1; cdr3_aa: CASNKQGSTEAFF; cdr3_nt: TGTGCCAGCAATAAACAGGGGAGCACTGAAGCTTTCTTT
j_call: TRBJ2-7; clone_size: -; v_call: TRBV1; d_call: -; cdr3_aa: CTSAWVGLAGGHAPGEQYF; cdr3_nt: TGCACCAGCGCCTGGGTAGGCCTAGCGGGAGGCCATGCCCCTGGGGAGCAGTACTTC
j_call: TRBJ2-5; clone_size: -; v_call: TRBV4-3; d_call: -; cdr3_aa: CASSQPADAQETQYF; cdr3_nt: TGCGCCAGCAGCCAACCGGCCGACGCCCAAGAGACCCAGTACTTC
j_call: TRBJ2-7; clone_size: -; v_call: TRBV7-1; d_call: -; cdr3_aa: CASSLDRSYEQYF; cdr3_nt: TGTGCCAGCAGCCTGGACAGATCCTACGAGCAGTACTTC
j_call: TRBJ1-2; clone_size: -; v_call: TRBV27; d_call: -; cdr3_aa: CASSLKTGWGYTF; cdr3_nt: TGTGCCAGCAGTTTAAAGACAGGATGGGGCTACACCTTC
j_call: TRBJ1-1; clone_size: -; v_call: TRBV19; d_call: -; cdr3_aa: CASSILSEAFF; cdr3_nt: TGTGCCAGTAGTATACTTTCTGAAGCTTTCTTT
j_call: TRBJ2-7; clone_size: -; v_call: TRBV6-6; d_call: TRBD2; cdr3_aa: CASVPTSRKAYEQYF; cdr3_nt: TGTGCCAGCGTACCGACTAGCCGAAAGGCCTACGAGCAGTACTTC
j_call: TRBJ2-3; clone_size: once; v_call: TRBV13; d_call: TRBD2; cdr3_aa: CASSPLAALTSTDTQYF; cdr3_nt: TGTGCCAGCAGCCCTCTAGCGGCCCTTACTAGCACAGATACGCAGTATTTT
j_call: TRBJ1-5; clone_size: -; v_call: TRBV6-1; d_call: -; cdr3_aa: CAIGWPESNQPQHF; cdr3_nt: TGTGCCATCGGTTGGCCGGAATCCAATCAGCCCCAGCATTTT
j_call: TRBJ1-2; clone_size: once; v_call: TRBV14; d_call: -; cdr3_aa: CASSQGQNLNYGYTF; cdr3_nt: TGTGCCAGCAGCCAAGGGCAGAATCTAAACTATGGCTACACCTTC
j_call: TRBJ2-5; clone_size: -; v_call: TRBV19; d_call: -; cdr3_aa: CASAGWLAPPETQYF; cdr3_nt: TGTGCCAGTGCCGGGTGGCTGGCGCCCCCAGAGACCCAGTACTTC
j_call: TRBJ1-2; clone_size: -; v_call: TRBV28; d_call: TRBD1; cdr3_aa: CASSSPLTGELNYGYTF; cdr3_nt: TGTGCCAGCAGTTCACCTTTGACAGGGGAACTCAACTATGGCTACACCTTC
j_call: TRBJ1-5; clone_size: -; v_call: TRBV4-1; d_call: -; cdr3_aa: CASSQEGSRGNQPQHF; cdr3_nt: TGCGCCAGCAGCCAAGAAGGGAGCAGGGGCAATCAGCCCCAGCATTTT
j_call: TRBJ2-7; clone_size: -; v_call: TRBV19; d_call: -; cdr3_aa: CASALGTFYEQYF; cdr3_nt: TGTGCCAGTGCCCTGGGGACATTCTACGAGCAGTACTTC
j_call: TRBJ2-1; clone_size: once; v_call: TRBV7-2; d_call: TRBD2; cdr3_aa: CASSLPPGGIDEQFF; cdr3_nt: TGTGCCAGCAGCCTTCCCCCGGGAGGCATTGATGAGCAGTTCTTC